The 19 T cell receptor beta chains below were found in one sample sequenced in a study of neoadjuvant nivolumab and ipilimumab in lung cancer. Only in-frame clones appear in the TCRdb table, and some are missing; sequencing was by immunoSEQ multiplex PCR. Of 15,000 to 20,000 clones detected, around 79% appear once; the ten largest clones hold under 9.5%. Material: tumor tissue, obtained after neoadjuvant nivolumab, alone or with ipilimumab, at or shortly before surgery. The receptors derive from an adult with non-small cell lung cancer.

V and J are TRBV4-3 and TRBJ1-6; D remains ambiguous. V dropped 0 bases and J dropped 9 bases, with 15 bases sitting between them. Germline lookup yields CDR1 LGHNA and CDR2 YSLEER. The CDR3 extends over 16 amino acids. The CDR3 bases are TGCGCCAGCAGCCAAGATGCCCACAGCTTCCCTTCACCCCTCCACTTT. This sequence encodes CASSQDAHSFPSPLHF.

This clone was observed a handful of times. The V call is TRBV7-8, the J call TRBJ1-1; no firm D call. Germline V gene data show CDR1 as SGHVS and CDR2 as FQNEAQ. CDR3 size: 14 residues. Trimming stripped 1 base from V and 1 base from J, with 7 bases between. CDR3 DNA: TGTGCCAGCAGCTTAGTACCGGCGAACACTGAAGCTTTCTTT. It yields the protein CASSLVPANTEAFF.

J is TRBJ1-1 and V is TRBV28, with unresolved D. Germline CDR1 reads MDHEN; CDR2 reads SYDVKM. V lost 7 bases and J 0 bases, leaving 9 bases between the germline ends. The CDR3 contains 13 residues. This CDR3 is CASIQPMNTEAFF. CDR3 nucleotides: TGTGCCAGCATTCAGCCTATGAACACTGAAGCTTTCTTT.

The CDR3 nucleotides read TGTGCCAGCTCACTAGAGACAGGCTCTAATTCACCCCTCCACTTT. Its protein product is CASSLETGSNSPLHF. The chain carries TRBV18 and TRBJ1-6; TRBD1 might be the D (6 bases). The CDR3 consists of 15 residues. Germline CDR1 KGHSH, CDR2 LQKENI. The V and J ends lost 4 bases and 6 bases respectively, with 13 bases between them.

The V and J genes are TRBV6-6 and TRBJ2-1; 10 nucleotides match TRBD2. Per germline, CDR1 MNHNY and CDR2 SVGAGI (reference sequence). The CDR3 has 13 amino acids. V shed 7 bases and J 15 bases; nucleotides not matched to a gene: 12. The CDR3: CASNHLAGAPPFF. The CDR3 bases are TGTGCCAGCAATCACCTAGCGGGGGCCCCCCCGTTCTTC.

The gene calls are TRBV19 and TRBJ1-2; TRBD1 is a possible D gene (5 bases). V lost 1 base and J lost 8, with 14 bases in between. The CDR3 runs to 14 residues. Per germline, CDR1 LNHDA and CDR2 SQIVND (reference sequence). In DNA, the CDR3 is TGTGCCAGTAGTATAGTCGCAGGGAAAGGAGGCTACACCTTC. It encodes CASSIVAGKGGYTF. Drawing the rest from reference TRBV19 and TRBJ1-2, the complete variable domain is DGGITQSPKYLFRKEGQNVTLSCEQNLNHDAMYWYRQDPGQGLRLIYYSQIVNDFQKGDIAEGYSVSREKKESFPLTVTSAQKNPTAFYLCASSIVAGKGGYTFGSGTRLTVV.

The chain has TRBV2 and TRBJ1-5; D ambiguous. Germline V gene data show CDR1 as SNHLY and CDR2 as FYNNEI. This CDR3 comprises 15 residues. Trimming took off 6 bases at V and 0 bases at J, with 12 bases between the two ends. This CDR3 is CASRITQNSNQPQHF. CDR3 coding DNA: TGTGCCAGCAGGATTACACAGAATAGCAATCAGCCCCAGCATTTT.

The rearrangement links TRBV5-6 to TRBJ1-2, with D unresolved. CDR3 length: 14 amino acids. In germline, CDR1 is SGHDT, CDR2 YYEEEE. Trimming left V 4 bases short and J 4 bases short, with 14 bases between. The DNA of the CDR3 is TGTGCCAGCAGCCGTCCCGGGTCTGCCTATGGCTACACCTTC. The encoded protein is CASSRPGSAYGYTF.

This sequence joins TRBV5-4 and TRBJ1-2; 7 positions match TRBD1. The germline V gene encodes CDR1 SGHNT and CDR2 YYREEE (reference sequence). V gave up 5 bases and J gave up 8 bases; unmatched junction bases: 9. The CDR3 is 13 amino acids. CDR3 DNA sequence: TGTGCCAGCAGAACCGACAGGGTGGGAGGCTACACCTTC. The encoded protein is CASRTDRVGGYTF.

This clone was picked up one time. This chain connects TRBV7-2 to TRBJ2-7, with D uncertain. The CDR3 totals 16 residues. V was pared by 2 bases and J by 2 bases, with 16 bases between. Per germline, CDR1 SGHTA and CDR2 FQGNSA. The CDR3 DNA follows: TGTGCCAGCAGCTTAAGACTGGTAACAGCAGCCTACGAGCAGTACTTC. Translating gives CASSLRLVTAAYEQYF.

The V gene is TRBV4-3, the J gene TRBJ2-7; 8 bases are a match to TRBD1. The V gene's germline CDR1 is LGHNA and CDR2 YSLEER. The V segment lost 1 base and the J segment 3 bases; nucleotides outside the gene matches: 11. The CDR3 consists of 17 residues. The DNA of the CDR3 is TGCGCCAGCAGCCAAGGATCTCCCGGGACAGGAAACTACGAGCAGTACTTC. It encodes CASSQGSPGTGNYEQYF.

By share, this clone counts as medium-sized. This sequence joins TRBV7-6 and TRBJ2-7, with 10 bases that match TRBD2. The CDR3 totals 15 residues. V was clipped by 5 bases and J by 6 bases; unmatched bases: 10. Germline CDR1 reads SGHVS; CDR2 reads FNYEAQ. The CDR3 region has the DNA TGTGCCAGCAGCCCCCTAGCGGGGGACACGGCCGAGCAGTACTTC. Its translation is CASSPLAGDTAEQYF.

This chain uses TRBV5-1 with TRBJ1-1, with 7 positions matching TRBD1. This CDR3 contains 14 residues. Losses at the gene ends were 7 bases for V and 4 bases for J; bases not matched to a gene: 10. Germline-derived CDR1 and CDR2 are SGHRS and YFSETQ. CDR3 sequence: CASRYWDSRTEAFF. DNA for the CDR3: TGCGCCAGCCGCTACTGGGACAGCCGCACTGAAGCTTTCTTT.

This clone was seen a single time. This chain connects TRBV14 to TRBJ2-1, with no clear D. Germline values: CDR1 SGHDN, CDR2 FVKESK. Trimming left V 3 bases short and J 0 bases short, with 6 bases between. The CDR3 has 14 residues. In DNA, the CDR3 is TGTGCCAGCAGCCAGGCAGCCTCCTACAATGAGCAGTTCTTC. Its translation is CASSQAASYNEQFF. The whole variable domain, filled in from reference TRBV14 and TRBJ2-1, reads EAGVTQFPSHSVIEKGQTVTLRCDPISGHDNLYWYRRVMGKEIKFLLHFVKESKQDESGMPNNRFLAERTGGTYSTLKVQPAELEDSGVYFCASSQAASYNEQFFGPGTRLTVL.

The rearrangement uses TRBV6-5 and TRBJ1-1, with D possibly being TRBD1 (5 bases). The V gene's germline CDR1 is MNHEY and CDR2 SVGAGI. V was trimmed by 6 bases and J by 12 bases, leaving 14 bases between them. This CDR3 has 11 residues. CDR3 coding DNA: TGTGCCAGCAGCCCAATGGGACTCCCTTTCTTT. Amino acid sequence: CASSPMGLPFF.

CDR3 in DNA: TGTGCCAGCGTCAGCAGGGGTACCTACAATGAGCAGTTCTTC. This codes for CASVSRGTYNEQFF. This chain joins TRBV2 and TRBJ2-1, with D maybe TRBD1 (6 bases). CDR3 length: 14 residues. Germline loops: CDR1 SNHLY, CDR2 FYNNEI. V lost 8 bases, J lost 2 bases, and 13 bases lay in between.

In this sample, this clone turned up once. The rearrangement joins TRBV9 to TRBJ2-7; D not certain. V lost 0 bases and J lost 2, with 9 bases in between. The length of the CDR3 is 14 residues. The germline V gene encodes CDR1 SGDLS and CDR2 YYNGEE. CDR3: CASSVANTAYEQYF. The DNA of the CDR3 is TGTGCCAGCAGCGTAGCCAACACGGCCTACGAGCAGTACTTC.

The rearrangement uses TRBV7-2 and TRBJ1-1; D call uncertain. CDR3 length: 12 amino acids. V lost 1 base and J lost 11, with 11 bases in between. Germline values: CDR1 SGHTA, CDR2 FQGNSA. The CDR3 loop is CASSLGVQMAFF. The CDR3 region has the DNA TGTGCCAGCAGCTTAGGGGTCCAGATGGCTTTCTTT.

The rearrangement links TRBV5-4 to TRBJ2-6, with 11 bases identical to TRBD1. This CDR3 comprises 16 residues. The V segment lost 3 bases and the J segment 2 bases; nucleotides outside the gene matches: 1. CDR1 SGHNT and CDR2 YYREEE come from the germline V gene (reference sequence). This CDR3 is CASSSGQGAGANVLTF. In DNA form, the CDR3 reads TGTGCCAGCAGCTCGGGACAGGGGGCTGGGGCCAACGTCCTGACTTTC.